These 20 T cell receptor beta chains were sequenced from one sample in a study of precursors of human CD4 cytotoxic T cells. Four sorted CD4+ memory subsets, central memory, effector memory, IL-7R-high TEMRA and IL-7R-negative TEMRA, were UMI-sequenced. TCRdb passed the reads through MiXCR, listing each CDR3 protein once. The table shows more than 300 distinct CDR3 sequences, with over 15% occurring only once. Source material: memory CD4+ T cells from blood (PBMCs). Receptors originate from a human donor in good health.

There are a few counts of this clonotype. The chain has TRBV7-2 and TRBJ2-7; unclear D gene. The CDR3 has 15 amino acids. The germline CDR1 and CDR2 sequences are SGHTA and FQGNSA. With 1 base removed from V and 4 bases from J, the gap between germline ends came to 14 bases. The CDR3: CASSLVPGLGYEQYF. As DNA, the CDR3 is TGTGCCAGCAGCTTAGTCCCAGGCTTGGGATACGAGCAGTACTTC.

This clonotype was observed a few times. The V and J genes are TRBV5-1 and TRBJ2-6, with D perhaps matching TRBD1 or TRBD2 (5 bases each). The CDR3 spans 13 residues. The ends were cut back, 1 base at V and 12 bases at J, with 11 bases in the middle. Per germline, CDR1 SGHRS and CDR2 YFSETQ. CDR3 in amino acids: CASSLQGEGVLTF. The CDR3 bases are TGCGCCAGCAGCTTGCAGGGAGAGGGCGTCCTGACTTTC.

The table lists this clonotype with a few counts. The chain joins TRBV6-6 to TRBJ2-3; no reliable D call. Trimming pared 3 bases from V and 3 bases from J, leaving 10 bases between. Germline CDR1 is MNHNY and CDR2 is SVGAGI (reference sequence). The CDR3 length is 14 residues. CDR3 nucleotide sequence: TGTGCCAGCAGTTATCAAGAAAGGACAGATACGCAGTATTTT. Amino acid sequence: CASSYQERTDTQYF.

This clonotype ranks as large (0.1 to 1%). V is TRBV11-2 and J is TRBJ2-4; possible D gene TRBD1, 7 bases. This CDR3 region has 15 residues. The V and J ends lost 1 base and 10 bases respectively, with 17 bases between them. CDR1 and CDR2 from the germline V gene are SGHAT and FQNNGV. The CDR3 DNA sequence: TGTGCCAGCAGCTTAGGGCAGGGGGGCACCGGAATTCAGTACTTC. Its protein product is CASSLGQGGTGIQYF.

In its sample, this clonotype ranks as large (0.1 to 1%). The J gene is TRBJ2-3, the V gene TRBV7-3; D is possibly TRBD1 (5 bases). Germline loops: CDR1 SGHTA, CDR2 FQGTGA. V was clipped by 3 bases and J by 0 bases, with 10 bases between them. This CDR3 is built from 15 residues. This chain's CDR3 is CASSFDSASTDTQYF. CDR3 nucleotides: TGTGCCAGCAGCTTCGACAGCGCTAGCACAGATACGCAGTATTTT.

This clonotype turned up a few times. The chain has TRBV2 and TRBJ2-1; 7 bases agree with TRBD1. The J segment lost 1 base and the V segment lost 6 bases, leaving 9 bases of the junction unmatched. This CDR3 has 16 amino acids. Looked up from germline, CDR1 is SNHLY and CDR2 is FYNNEI. The CDR3 coding sequence is TGTGCCAGCAGCGAACGCCACAGGGGATCCTACAATGAGCAGTTCTTC. The encoded protein is CASSERHRGSYNEQFF.

This clonotype counts as large. The chain combines TRBV6-6 with TRBJ2-2; D call uncertain. The CDR3 extends over 12 amino acids. Trimming stripped 5 bases from V and 4 bases from J, with 5 bases between. The V gene's germline CDR1 is MNHNY and CDR2 SVGAGI (reference sequence). CDR3: CASSLSTGELFF. The CDR3 nucleotides are TGTGCCAGCAGTCTGTCCACCGGGGAGCTGTTTTTT.

This clonotype qualifies as large (0.1 to 1%). This chain links TRBV12-5 with TRBJ2-5; D is perhaps TRBD2 (5 bases). Trimming removed 2 bases from V and 7 bases from J, with 5 bases in between. The V gene's germline CDR1 is LGHNT and CDR2 FRNRAP. This CDR3 is built from 11 residues. In DNA, the CDR3 is TGTGCTAGTGGTTTGCGGGGGACCCAGTACTTC. It yields the protein CASGLRGTQYF.

By sample fraction, this clonotype is large. The V and J genes are TRBV6-2 or TRBV6-3 and TRBJ2-1; possibly TRBD2 for D (5 bases). Trimming stripped 2 bases from V and 2 bases from J, with 10 bases between. Germline CDR1 MNHEY, CDR2 SVGEGT. This CDR3 contains 15 residues. The CDR3 region has the DNA TGTGCCAGCAGTTACAGGACTCATCCCTACAATGAGCAGTTCTTC. This encodes CASSYRTHPYNEQFF.

This clonotype is termed hyperexpanded. The chain combines TRBV7-9 with TRBJ1-4; D gene unclear. The length of the CDR3 is 14 residues. Trimming removed 2 bases at V and 3 bases at J, with 7 bases between. Germline loops: CDR1 SEHNR, CDR2 FQNEAQ (reference sequence). The CDR3 DNA follows: TGTGCCAGCAGCTTATGGGGAGCTAATGAAAAACTGTTTTTT. Amino acid sequence: CASSLWGANEKLFF.

Worth noting for this clonotype: A much larger clone differs from this one at a single base, so this may be a read error. The chain joins TRBV5-1 to TRBJ2-5, with 8 bases fitting TRBD1. Germline CDR1 SGHRS, CDR2 YFSETQ. With 1 base clipped from V and 5 bases from J, the junction kept 7 bases outside the gene matches. This CDR3 is 15 amino acids long. CDR3 region: CASSLIEGTGETQYF. The CDR3 DNA sequence: TGCGCCAGCAGCTTGATAGAAGGGACAGGCGAGACCCAGTACTTC.

With regard to this clonotype: A much more abundant neighbour one base away suggests this may be a read error. The chain carries TRBV28 and TRBJ2-7; TRBD1 agrees at 9 bases. J lost 1 base, V lost 5 bases, and 6 bases had no gene match. The CDR3 has 15 residues. Looked up from germline, CDR1 is MDHEN and CDR2 is SYDVKM. CDR3 nucleotides: TGTGCCAGCAGTCACTCGACAGGGGGTTCCTACGAGCAGTACTTC. It codes for CASSHSTGGSYEQYF.

By share, this clonotype ranks as large (0.1 to 1%). The chain recombines TRBV19 with TRBJ2-4; D unresolved. Germline loops: CDR1 LNHDA, CDR2 SQIVND (reference sequence). Trimming took 0 bases from V and 3 from J, leaving 3 bases between them. The CDR3 has 13 amino acids. The CDR3 nucleotides are TGTGCCAGTAGTATAGATGGCAAAAACATTCAGTACTTC. Its protein is CASSIDGKNIQYF.

This clonotype is labeled large. The chain has TRBV28 and TRBJ2-7, with D perhaps matching TRBD2 (6 bases). Trimming left V 3 bases short and J 3 bases short, with 27 bases between. The CDR3 is 19 residues long. Germline-derived CDR1 and CDR2 are MDHEN and SYDVKM. Here the CDR3 reads CASSFSRRRVPHLSYEQYF. CDR3 DNA sequence: TGTGCCAGCAGTTTTTCCCGGAGGAGGGTACCCCACCTTAGCTACGAGCAGTACTTC.

By proportion, this clonotype is large. The V gene is TRBV18, the J gene TRBJ2-2; no clear D. Germline assignment: CDR1 KGHSH and CDR2 LQKENI. There are 14 residues in the CDR3. V shed 2 bases and J shed 0 bases, with 4 bases lying between them. This CDR3 reads CASSPGANTGELFF. In DNA form, the CDR3 reads TGTGCCAGCTCACCAGGGGCGAACACCGGGGAGCTGTTTTTT.

As regards this clonotype: This may come from a read error, since a much larger clone is one base off. The gene calls are TRBV29-1 and TRBJ1-2; D unresolved. CDR1 is SQVTM, CDR2 ANQGSEA, per germline. CDR3 length equals 11 residues. This chain's CDR3 is CNVVGGYGYTF. CDR3 DNA: TGCAACGTAGTCGGCGGCTATGGCTACACCTTC.

This clonotype is labeled as large. The V call is TRBV19, the J call TRBJ2-1, with D unresolved. This CDR3 spans 15 amino acids. Germline CDR1 LNHDA, CDR2 SQIVND (reference sequence). V was pared by 0 bases and J by 7 bases, with 13 bases between. CDR3 sequence reads: CASSIDSYLGNEQFF. The CDR3, as DNA: TGTGCCAGTAGTATAGACTCCTACTTGGGGAATGAGCAGTTCTTC.

Sample share makes this clonotype large. V and J are TRBV20-1 and TRBJ2-5, with 7 bases matching TRBD2. CDR3 size: 13 residues. Trimming cost V 4 bases and J 5 bases; bases outside gene matches: 7. Germline V lookup: CDR1 DFQATT, CDR2 SNEGSKA (reference sequence). CDR3 amino acids: CSANVLARETQYF. In DNA form, the CDR3 reads TGCAGTGCTAATGTACTAGCGCGTGAGACCCAGTACTTC.

This clonotype is classed as large. The chain combines TRBV20-1 with TRBJ1-1, with 7 bases that match TRBD1. Germline lookup yields CDR1 DFQATT and CDR2 SNEGSKA (reference sequence). The J segment lost 12 bases and the V segment lost 2 bases, leaving 9 bases of the junction unmatched. The CDR3 loop spans 12 amino acids. CDR3 sequence reads: CSARPQTGMTFF. The CDR3 DNA sequence: TGCAGTGCTAGACCCCAGACAGGGATGACTTTCTTT.

By share, this clonotype ranks as large. This chain uses TRBV6-2 or TRBV6-3 with TRBJ2-2, with D possibly being TRBD2 (6 bases). Germline loops: CDR1 MNHEY, CDR2 SVGEGT. The CDR3 is 13 residues long. Trimming took 4 bases from V and 4 from J, leaving 7 bases between them. The chain's CDR3 is CASSLGGTGELFF. Here the CDR3 DNA reads TGTGCCAGCAGTTTGGGAGGCACCGGGGAGCTGTTTTTT.